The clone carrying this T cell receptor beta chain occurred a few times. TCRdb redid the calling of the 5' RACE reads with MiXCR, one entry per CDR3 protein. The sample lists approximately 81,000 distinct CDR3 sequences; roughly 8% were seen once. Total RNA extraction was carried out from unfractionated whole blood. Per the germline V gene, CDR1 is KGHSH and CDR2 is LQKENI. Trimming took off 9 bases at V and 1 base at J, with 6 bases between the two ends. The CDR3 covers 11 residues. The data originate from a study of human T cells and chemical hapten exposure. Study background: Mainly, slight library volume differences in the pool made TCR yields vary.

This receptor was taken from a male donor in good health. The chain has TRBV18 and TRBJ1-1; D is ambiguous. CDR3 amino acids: CASQENTEAFF. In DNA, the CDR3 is TGTGCCAGTCAGGAGAACACTGAAGCTTTCTTT.